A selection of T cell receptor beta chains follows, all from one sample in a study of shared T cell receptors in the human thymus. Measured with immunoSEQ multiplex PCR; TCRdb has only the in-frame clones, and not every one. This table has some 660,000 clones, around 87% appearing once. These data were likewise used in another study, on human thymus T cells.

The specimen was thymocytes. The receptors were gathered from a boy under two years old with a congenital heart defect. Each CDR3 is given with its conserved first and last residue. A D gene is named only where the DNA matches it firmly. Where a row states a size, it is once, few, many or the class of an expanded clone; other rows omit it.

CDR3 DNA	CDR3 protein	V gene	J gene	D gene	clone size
TGTGCCATCAGTGAGAACAGGGGGGAGACCCAGTACTTC	CAISENRGETQYF	TRBV10-3	TRBJ2-5	TRBD1	NA
TGCGCCAGCAGCCCCCACAGGGGAGCGACAGATACGCAGTATTTT	CASSPHRGATDTQYF	TRBV4-3	TRBJ2-3	TRBD1	NA
TGTGCCAGCAGCTCCCTACAGGGAGGGTACGAAAAACTGTTTTTT	CASSSLQGGYEKLFF	TRBV11-2	TRBJ1-4	NA	NA
TGTGCCAGCATTACCTTGACTAGCGGGAGCCACAATGAGCAGTTCTTC	CASITLTSGSHNEQFF	TRBV2	TRBJ2-1	TRBD2	NA
TGCGCCAGCAGCCAAGATTGGTGGCAGCGGGATGAAAAACTGTTTTTT	CASSQDWWQRDEKLFF	TRBV4-1	TRBJ1-4	NA	NA
TGCGCCAGCAGCCAACTCGTGTCCGGGACAGATGAGGACTACGAGCAGTACTTC	CASSQLVSGTDEDYEQYF	TRBV4-3	TRBJ2-7	TRBD1	once
TGCGCCAGCAGCCAAAGGCCCAGGGAAATCTATGAGCAGTTCTTC	CASSQRPREIYEQFF	TRBV4-3	TRBJ2-1	NA	NA
TGCGCCAGCAGCCAAGCTTGGCGTGGGCTAGCCAAAAACATTCAGTACTTC	CASSQAWRGLAKNIQYF	TRBV4-3	TRBJ2-4	NA	NA
TGTGCCAGTAGTATAGATCTGGCCTTGTCAAGTAATCAGCCCCAGCATTTT	CASSIDLALSSNQPQHF	TRBV19	TRBJ1-5	NA	NA
TGCAGCGTAGGGCCGGGACAGAGCTCCTACGAGCAGTACTTC	CSVGPGQSSYEQYF	TRBV29-1	TRBJ2-7	TRBD1	NA
TGCAGCGTGGCTACTAACGGAACCGCTTACCGACGCGGTGAGCAGTTCTTC	CSVATNGTAYRRGEQFF	TRBV29-1	TRBJ2-1	NA	NA
TGTGCCAGCAGCTTAGACAGATACTATGGCTACACCTTC	CASSLDRYYGYTF	TRBV11-2	TRBJ1-2	NA	NA
TGTGCCAGCAGCCCCCCTGGGGTGTGGGAGGAATTGCGGGAGGAAGCCTACGAGCAGTACTTC	CASSPPGVWEELREEAYEQYF	TRBV7-8	TRBJ2-7	TRBD2	NA
TGTGCCACCAGCTTCCGGACAGAACGACCCTCTCTAGATACGCAGTATTTT	CATSFRTERPSLDTQYF	TRBV15	TRBJ2-3	NA	NA
TGTGCCACCAGCAGGGGGACAGGCCCCTACGAGCAGTACTTC	CATSRGTGPYEQYF	TRBV15	TRBJ2-7	TRBD1	NA
TGTGCCAGCAGCCCCTGGACAGGTTATGGCTACACCTTC	CASSPWTGYGYTF	TRBV13	TRBJ1-2	TRBD1	NA
TGTGCCAGCAGTTACCAGACTAGCGGGGGGATAAATGAGCAGTTCTTC	CASSYQTSGGINEQFF	TRBV6-5	TRBJ2-1	TRBD2	NA
TGTGCCAGCAGCTTACGCGCCGATGGGGCGGCGAGGTACTACGAGCAGTACTTC	CASSLRADGAARYYEQYF	TRBV13	TRBJ2-7	NA	NA
TGTGCCAGCAGCTTAAGGGAACAGACTAGCGGGAGTTGTAATGAGCAGTTCTTC	CASSLREQTSGSCNEQFF	TRBV11-3	TRBJ2-1	TRBD2	NA
TGTGCCAGCAGCGCCACCACTAGCGGGGAGCAGTACTTC	CASSATTSGEQYF	TRBV5-8	TRBJ2-7	TRBD2	NA
TGTGCCAGCAGCGTACTAGCGGGAGTACTTTACGAGCAGTACTTC	CASSVLAGVLYEQYF	TRBV2	TRBJ2-7	TRBD2	NA
TGTGCCAGCAGCCAATTTCCAGGCACTGAAGCTTTCTTT	CASSQFPGTEAFF	TRBV14	TRBJ1-1	NA	NA
TGTGCCAGCAGTGTGGCGGCCAAACAGGGACCGCTCACTGAAGCTTTCTTT	CASSVAAKQGPLTEAFF	TRBV2	TRBJ1-1	NA	NA
TGTGCCAGCAGGAGATTACAAGAGACCCAGTACTTC	CASRRLQETQYF	TRBV6-1	TRBJ2-5	NA	NA
TGTGCCAGCAGTCCCGGGACAGAAGGACTAGCGGGGGGCTACGAGCAGTACTTC	CASSPGTEGLAGGYEQYF	TRBV7-2	TRBJ2-7	TRBD2	NA
TGTGCCAGCAGTGAAAGTAGGGAGAAGCGAGTAGGTGAAAAACTGTTTTTT	CASSESREKRVGEKLFF	TRBV25-1	TRBJ1-4	NA	once
TGCGCCAGCAGCCGGGGGCACAATGAGCAGTTCTTC	CASSRGHNEQFF	TRBV4-1	TRBJ2-1	NA	once
TGTGCCAGCAAGAAACTAAGGGGGCCGAATTCACCCCTCCACTTT	CASKKLRGPNSPLHF	TRBV6-5	TRBJ1-6	TRBD1	NA